A selection of T cell receptor beta chains follows, all from one sample in a study of shared clonotypes between healthy human individuals. This table comes from immunoSEQ multiplex PCR, and its TCRdb copy is limited to in-frame clones, with some not included. In the table there are about 2.1 million clones, 93% of which are singletons. The sample consisted of naive CD8+ T cells from PBMCs. These receptors all come from a man younger than 35 in good health. Some clones in this sample may be carry-over from other donors' samples. Each CDR3 is given with its conserved first and last residue. The D gene is left open where the match is weak. Expanded clones are given a class, and other clones once, few, many or no size at all.

V	J	size	D	DNA	CDR3
TRBV4-1	TRBJ2-3	-	TRBD2	TGCGCCAGCAGCCAAACTAGCGGGAGGGCCATCACAGATACGCAGTATTTT	CASSQTSGRAITDTQYF
TRBV15	TRBJ2-1	-	TRBD2	TGTGCCACCAGCAGACTAGTGGTGGTCAGCGGGAGGCCCGCCGAGCAGTTCTTC	CATSRLVVVSGRPAEQFF
TRBV10-3	TRBJ1-1	-	TRBD1	TGTGCCATCAGTGAATCAGGGGGGAACACTGAAGCTTTCTTT	CAISESGGNTEAFF
TRBV19	TRBJ2-5	-	TRBD1	TGTGCCAGTAGTGGTCACAGGGGGCGAGTGGGAGAGACCCAGTACTTC	CASSGHRGRVGETQYF
TRBV4-1	TRBJ1-1	-	-	TGCGCCAGCAGCCAAAAACCAGGAACTAACACTGAAGCTTTCTTT	CASSQKPGTNTEAFF
TRBV9	TRBJ2-7	-	TRBD2	TGTGCCAGCAGCGAGGCCGATGCGGGAGTTTACGAGCAGTACTTC	CASSEADAGVYEQYF
TRBV5-4	TRBJ1-1	-	TRBD1	TGTGCCAGCAGCCACCCCCTCGGGACAGGGAACACTGAAGCTTTCTTT	CASSHPLGTGNTEAFF
TRBV5-1	TRBJ1-1	-	-	TGCGCCAGCAGCTTGGTGGGAGGGGCGAGCACTGAAGCTTTCTTT	CASSLVGGASTEAFF
TRBV19	TRBJ2-1	-	-	TGTGCCAGTAGTATTGGCAAGCGCAATGAGCAGTTCTTC	CASSIGKRNEQFF
TRBV11-2	TRBJ1-5	-	-	TGTGCCAGCAGCTACACAGGGTATAATCAGCCCCAGCATTTT	CASSYTGYNQPQHF
TRBV4-2	TRBJ1-1	few	-	TGTGCCAGCAGCCAAGACCGTATGAACACTGAAGCTTTCTTT	CASSQDRMNTEAFF
TRBV29-1	TRBJ2-5	-	TRBD1	TGCAGCGTTGAGGCGGACCGCGGAAACAGGGGCAATCGAGAGACCCAGTACTTC	CSVEADRGNRGNRETQYF
TRBV9	TRBJ1-5	few	-	TGTGCCAGCAGTGAGGGGGATAGCAATCAGCCCCAGCATTTT	CASSEGDSNQPQHF
TRBV9	TRBJ1-3	-	-	TGTGCCAGCAGCGAGGAGGGGGCTGGAAACACCATATATTTT	CASSEEGAGNTIYF
TRBV6-5	TRBJ1-1	-	-	TGTGCCAGCAGATTCCGGGACGAAGCTTTCTTT	CASRFRDEAFF
TRBV7-6	TRBJ2-3	once	-	TGTGCCAGCAGCTTAATTTACTCCAGGGGCGGGAGTCCCACAGATACGCAGTATTTT	CASSLIYSRGGSPTDTQYF
TRBV7-8	TRBJ2-1	-	TRBD2	TGTGCCAGCAGCTCCTATGAACTAGCGGGAGTCTCCTACAATGAGCAGTTCTTC	CASSSYELAGVSYNEQFF
TRBV5-1	TRBJ2-1	-	TRBD2	TGCGCCAGCAGCTTGGCCGCGGGAGGGACGTACAATGAGCAGTTCTTC	CASSLAAGGTYNEQFF
TRBV11-2	TRBJ1-3	-	-	TGTGCCAGCAGCTTTGGGGGCTCTGGAAACACCATATATTTT	CASSFGGSGNTIYF
TRBV27	TRBJ2-5	-	TRBD2	TGTGCCAGCAGTTTATCCTCGTCACTAGCGGGAGAAGAGACCCAGTACTTC	CASSLSSSLAGEETQYF
TRBV4-1	TRBJ2-1	-	-	TGCGCCAGCAGCCAAGAGAGCGGTTTGGGAGATGAGCAGTTCTTC	CASSQESGLGDEQFF
TRBV6-5	TRBJ2-2	-	-	TGTGCCAGCAGTTACTCGATCTCCGGGGAGCTGTTTTTT	CASSYSISGELFF
TRBV25-1	TRBJ1-5	-	-	TGTGCCAGCAGTAGCGGGGGCAATCATCAGCCCCAGCATTTT	CASSSGGNHQPQHF
TRBV10-3	TRBJ2-1	-	TRBD2	TGTGCCATCGGAACCGGGACTAGCGCGTACAATGAGCAGTTCTTC	CAIGTGTSAYNEQFF
TRBV11-2	TRBJ2-5	-	TRBD1	TGTGCCAGCAGCGCCCCGACAGGGGGCCGGGAGACCCAGTACTTC	CASSAPTGGRETQYF
TRBV27	TRBJ1-2	-	-	TGTGCCAGCAGTTTAAAGGCCTTTGTCTATGGCTACACCTTC	CASSLKAFVYGYTF
TRBV6-6	TRBJ2-7	-	-	TGTGCCAGCAGTTACGTGGGGCGCGAGCAGTACTTC	CASSYVGREQYF
TRBV27	TRBJ2-7	-	-	TGTGCCAGCAGTCCCGGGACCGACTCCTACGAGCAGTACTTC	CASSPGTDSYEQYF
TRBV19	TRBJ2-3	-	-	TGTGCCAGTAGGCCCGGAATCACAGATACGCAGTATTTT	CASRPGITDTQYF
TRBV28	TRBJ1-5	-	-	TGTGCCAGCAGTTTAATTAGGGGGGACCAGCCCCAGCATTTT	CASSLIRGDQPQHF
TRBV7-8	TRBJ2-6	-	-	TGTGCCAGCAGCGACCAGCCACAAAGTCGGGCCAACGTCCTGACTTTC	CASSDQPQSRANVLTF
TRBV30	TRBJ1-1	-	-	TGTGCCTGGAATTCCGACAGACTGAACACTGAAGCTTTCTTT	CAWNSDRLNTEAFF
TRBV7-9	TRBJ2-7	-	-	TGTGCCAGCAGCTTAGTATCGGGGATCGGCTACGAGCAGTACTTC	CASSLVSGIGYEQYF
TRBV5-1	TRBJ2-1	-	-	TGCGCCAGCACCGCGATTGGGAACATGGCCTACAATGAGCAGTTCTTC	CASTAIGNMAYNEQFF
TRBV7-9	TRBJ2-7	-	-	TGTGCCAGCAGCTCAACCTCCTACGAGCAGTACTTC	CASSSTSYEQYF
TRBV9	TRBJ2-1	-	-	TGTGCCAGCAGCTCCAGCCATGGGTCGAGTGAGCAGTTCTTC	CASSSSHGSSEQFF
TRBV9	TRBJ2-1	once	-	TGTGCCAGCAGCGCCTCGAAGCGGGACAGCTCCTACAATGAGCAGTTCTTC	CASSASKRDSSYNEQFF
TRBV2	TRBJ2-7	-	-	TGTGCCAGCGTTGGGCCCTCCACCGGGTACGAGCAGTACTTC	CASVGPSTGYEQYF
TRBV25-1	TRBJ2-7	-	TRBD2	TGTGCCAGCACCCCTAGCGGGAGTCCGTACGAGCAGTACTTC	CASTPSGSPYEQYF
TRBV7-9	TRBJ2-7	-	TRBD1	TGTGCCAGCAGCTCCCCCGGGACAGGGAACTACGAGCAGTACTTC	CASSSPGTGNYEQYF
TRBV27	TRBJ2-5	-	TRBD2	TGTGCCAGCAGTTCGGGGGGGACCCAGTACTTC	CASSSGGTQYF
TRBV11-2	TRBJ2-7	-	-	TGTGCCAGCAGCTTAGTAGGGAATTCTCGCTACGAGCAGTACTTC	CASSLVGNSRYEQYF
TRBV4-2	TRBJ2-1	once	-	TGTGCCAGCAGCGCGGACTTGGGCCCGGAGCAGTTCTTC	CASSADLGPEQFF
TRBV10-3	TRBJ2-5	-	TRBD1	TGTGCCATCAGTGAGCAGGGACAGCGAGAGACCCAGTACTTC	CAISEQGQRETQYF
TRBV29-1	TRBJ2-3	-	-	TGCAGCGTTGAGGGGCACACAGATACGCAGTATTTT	CSVEGHTDTQYF
TRBV27	TRBJ1-5	once	TRBD1	TGTGCCAGCAGCAGACAGGGAAATCAGCCCCAGCATTTT	CASSRQGNQPQHF
TRBV7-8	TRBJ2-1	-	TRBD2	TGTGCCAGCAGCTTGGGCCTAGCGGGAGGAATCTACAATGAGCAGTTCTTC	CASSLGLAGGIYNEQFF
TRBV28	TRBJ2-7	-	-	TGTGCCAGCAGTTTCCAAGTCTCCTACGAGCAGTACTTC	CASSFQVSYEQYF
TRBV9	TRBJ2-2	-	-	TGTGCCAGCAGCGTAGGGGGAGGCGGGCTCACCGGGGAGCTGTTTTTT	CASSVGGGGLTGELFF
TRBV5-1	TRBJ2-7	-	-	TGCGCCAGCAGCTTGGCTCCTTACGAGCAGTACTTC	CASSLAPYEQYF
TRBV11-3	TRBJ2-7	-	TRBD2	TGTGCCAGCAGCCCCGGGAGGTTTATCGGGTACGAGCAGTACTTC	CASSPGRFIGYEQYF
TRBV11-2	TRBJ2-7	-	-	TGTGCCAGCAGCCTGCTAGCCGACATCTACGAGCAGTACTTC	CASSLLADIYEQYF
TRBV29-1	TRBJ1-2	-	-	TGCAGCGTTGAAGACAAGTGGGCAGCCAACTATGGCTACACCTTC	CSVEDKWAANYGYTF
TRBV27	TRBJ2-1	-	-	TGTGCCAGCAGTTTAAGAGGGTATCATGAGCAGTTCTTC	CASSLRGYHEQFF